This T cell receptor (beta chain) appears in the sequencing data of a study of blood T cell repertoires in COVID-19. Overall study context: T cells, B-cell-depleted T cells, or PBMCs supplied cDNA or gDNA.

The method was immunoSEQ multiplex PCR; TCRdb's version includes in-frame clones alone and lacks a portion of them. The sample has a few hundred thousand clones, around 81% seen once. This CDR3 region has 14 residues. Germline V gene lookup returns CDR1 LNHDA and CDR2 SQIVND (reference sequence). V trimming: 4 bases; J trimming: 6 bases; junction bases outside the gene matches: 6. Donors in Cohort 3 counted as recovered after two negative PCRs, clearance, or symptom resolution. The chain has TRBV19 and TRBJ1-5, with 7 bases that match TRBD1. The material sequenced was PBMCs or T cells enriched from blood (not recorded which). This TCR derives from a man aged 50-59 years who had recovered from COVID-19. CDR3 residues: CASSTRQGVQPQHF. CDR3 in DNA: TGTGCCAGTAGTACGCGACAGGGAGTTCAGCCCCAGCATTTT.